The 27 T cell receptor beta chains below come from one sample, sequenced in a study of cytomegalovirus exposure and HLA in healthy donors. With 60 Vbeta and 13 Jbeta primers, the PCR was carried out. The assay was immunoSEQ multiplex PCR, and TCRdb's table has in-frame clones only and misses some. The table records approximately 110,000 clones, more than 60% of them present only once. The sequenced material came from PBMCs. These receptors were collected from a woman in her thirties or forties in good health and CMV-seronegative.

There are a few counts of this clone. J is TRBJ2-3 and V is TRBV9, with 8 bases matching TRBD1. The germline CDR1 and CDR2 sequences are SGDLS and YYNGEE. V lost 2 bases, J lost 5 bases, and 13 bases stayed unmatched. The CDR3 spans 17 residues. The CDR3 sequence: CASSVTTGVKAEDTQYF. In nucleotides, the CDR3 is TGTGCCAGCAGCGTGACGACAGGGGTGAAAGCGGAAGATACGCAGTATTTT.

The chain recombines TRBV27 with TRBJ2-7; D is possibly TRBD2 (6 bases). The germline V gene has CDR1 MNHEY and CDR2 SMNVEV (reference sequence). V was cut by 0 bases and J by 2 bases, with 17 bases left in between. This CDR3 spans 17 amino acids. For the CDR3, the DNA is TGTGCCAGCAGTTTATCGGGACTGGCTTGGGGGGCCTACGAGCAGTACTTC. It translates to CASSLSGLAWGAYEQYF.

This clone was observed a handful of times. The chain carries TRBV7-2 and TRBJ2-1; 10 bases match TRBD2. The CDR3 totals 15 residues. The V gene's germline CDR1 is SGHTA and CDR2 FQGNSA. V trimming: 1 base; J trimming: 8 bases; junction bases outside the gene matches: 5. In nucleotides, the CDR3 is TGTGCCAGCAGCTTAGAGGCTAGCGGGGGTCATGAGCAGTTCTTC. This encodes CASSLEASGGHEQFF.

V gene TRBV27 combines with J gene TRBJ1-5; TRBD1 matches at 10 bases. CDR3 length: 16 amino acids. CDR1 and CDR2 (germline): MNHEY, SMNVEV (reference sequence). The trim removed 4 bases at V and 0 bases at J, leaving 3 bases unmatched. This CDR3 reads CASSSRDRGSNQPQHF. The CDR3 DNA is TGTGCCAGCAGTTCCCGGGACAGGGGTAGCAATCAGCCCCAGCATTTT.

This chain joins TRBV5-4 and TRBJ2-3; 14 bases fit TRBD2. Germline V CDR1 and CDR2: SGHNT, YYREEE (reference sequence). V shed 9 bases and J 11 bases; nucleotides not matched to a gene: 11. The CDR3 covers 14 residues. In DNA, the CDR3 is TGTGCCACCGGGACTAGCGGGGGAAAGGCGGGGCAGTATTTT. Translation gives CATGTSGGKAGQYF.

This clone was counted between two and nine times. The junction differs from germline at one of its ends, possibly a read error. The chain recombines TRBV5-8 with TRBJ2-7; D may be TRBD2 (6 bases). The CDR3 spans 15 residues. The germline CDR1 and CDR2 sequences are SGHTS and YDEGEE. The CDR3 bases are TGCGCCAGCAGCCAAGTAGCGGAGAGCTCCTACGAGCAGTACTTC. Its translation: CASSQVAESSYEQYF.

This chain joins TRBV6-1 and TRBJ2-1, with 7 bases matching TRBD2. Germline V gene lookup returns CDR1 MNHNS and CDR2 SASEGT. CDR3 size: 15 residues. The J segment lost 10 bases and the V segment lost 0 bases, leaving 9 bases of the junction unmatched. This CDR3 is CASSEARGEGGEQFF. The CDR3 DNA sequence: TGTGCCAGCAGTGAAGCGCGCGGGGAGGGAGGCGAGCAGTTCTTC.

V usage is TRBV19 and J usage is TRBJ2-3, with no clear D. Germline CDR1 is LNHDA and CDR2 is SQIVND (reference sequence). The CDR3 runs 13 residues. V lost 1 base, J lost 1 base, and 3 bases lay in between. CDR3 sequence: CASSIGGTDTQYF. The CDR3 nucleotides are TGTGCCAGTAGTATAGGAGGCACAGATACGCAGTATTTT.

This chain links TRBV4-3 with TRBJ1-1, with D perhaps TRBD1 (5 bases). This CDR3 spans 14 amino acids. The germline V gene encodes CDR1 LGHNA and CDR2 YSLEER. Trimming pared 1 base from V and 8 bases from J, leaving 14 bases between. The CDR3 coding sequence is TGCGCCAGCAGCCAAGTCATGGCGGGGGGAGAAGCTTTCTTT. Its protein is CASSQVMAGGEAFF.

The chain has TRBV27 and TRBJ1-1, with D perhaps TRBD1 (6 bases). With 6 bases removed from V and 5 bases from J, the gap between germline ends came to 16 bases. Germline V gene lookup returns CDR1 MNHEY and CDR2 SMNVEV (reference sequence). This CDR3 is built from 14 residues. CDR3 nucleotide sequence: TGTGCCAGCAGGCCAGGGGTGTTATGGACTGAAGCTTTCTTT. This translates into CASRPGVLWTEAFF.

This chain connects TRBV4-2 to TRBJ1-1; perhaps TRBD1 as D (5 bases). The CDR3 loop spans 15 amino acids. V lost 4 bases, J lost 1 base, and 13 bases lay in between. Germline loops: CDR1 LGHNA, CDR2 YNFKEQ. The CDR3 bases are TGTGCCAGCAGCCCTTTCTGGACACCGAACACTGAAGCTTTCTTT. It specifies CASSPFWTPNTEAFF.

Note on this clone: One junction end disagrees with the germline gene, perhaps due to a read error. The chain recombines TRBV7-9 with TRBJ1-1; maybe TRBD1 (5 bases). CDR1 SEHNR and CDR2 FQNEAQ come from the germline V gene (reference sequence). CDR3 length: 12 amino acids. This chain's CDR3 is CSSSGQGTEAFF. DNA of the CDR3: TGTTCCAGCAGCGGCCAGGGAACTGAAGCTTTCTTT.

V usage is TRBV6-1 and J usage is TRBJ2-1; TRBD2 matches 12 bases. This CDR3 has 18 residues. Trimming cost V 2 bases and J 1 base; bases outside gene matches: 6. Germline V gene lookup returns CDR1 MNHNS and CDR2 SASEGT. The chain's CDR3 is CASSELGTSGRSYNEQFF. The CDR3 bases are TGTGCCAGCAGTGAATTGGGAACTAGCGGGAGGTCCTACAATGAGCAGTTCTTC.

This clone was seen a handful of times. V gene TRBV13 combines with J gene TRBJ2-1; 12 bases match TRBD1. This CDR3 region has 16 residues. Trimming cost V 5 bases and J 10 bases; bases outside gene matches: 12. CDR1 and CDR2 (germline): PRHDT, FYEKMQ (reference sequence). CDR3 sequence reads: CASSPWGTGGPSEQFF. CDR3 nucleotide sequence: TGTGCCAGCAGCCCCTGGGGGACAGGGGGCCCCTCGGAGCAGTTCTTC. Combining the CDR3 with reference TRBV13 and TRBJ2-1 gives the whole variable domain AAGVIQSPRHLIKEKRETATLKCYPIPRHDTVYWYQQGPGQDPQFLISFYEKMQSDKGSIPDRFSAQQFSDYHSELNMSSLELGDSALYFCASSPWGTGGPSEQFFGPGTRLTVL.

The rearrangement joins TRBV6-5 to TRBJ1-2; D possibly corresponds to TRBD1 (5 bases). This CDR3 contains 15 residues. Germline loops: CDR1 MNHEY, CDR2 SVGAGI. The ends were cut back, 6 bases at V and 4 bases at J, with 18 bases in the middle. The CDR3 loop reads CASSPTVGQGYGYTF. CDR3 nucleotide sequence: TGTGCCAGCAGCCCCACCGTCGGACAAGGCTATGGCTACACCTTC.

This chain connects TRBV7-8 to TRBJ2-2; 9 nucleotides align to TRBD2. Germline CDR1 and CDR2: SGHVS and FQNEAQ. The CDR3 contains 18 residues. Trimming removed 5 bases from V and 1 base from J; junction bases left unmatched: 11. CDR3 loop: CASSLSDSGGLNTGELFF. The CDR3 region has the DNA TGTGCCAGCAGCCTCAGTGATAGCGGGGGACTGAACACCGGGGAGCTGTTTTTT.

V is TRBV11-2 and J is TRBJ2-7; 9 bases line up with TRBD2. Trimming took 5 bases from V and 2 from J; bases not matched to a gene: 4. The CDR3 consists of 14 residues. The germline CDR1 and CDR2 sequences are SGHAT and FQNNGV. The CDR3 is CASSDSGGPYEQYF. The CDR3 DNA reads as TGTGCCAGCAGCGATAGCGGGGGACCCTACGAGCAGTACTTC.

The V gene is TRBV11-2, the J gene TRBJ1-1, with D hard to call. From germline, CDR1 is SGHAT and CDR2 FQNNGV. CDR3 length equals 14 residues. V was shortened by 1 base and J by 4 bases, with 10 bases between the two germline ends. CDR3 residues: CASSLVREGTEAFF. DNA for the CDR3: TGTGCCAGCAGCTTAGTTCGTGAGGGCACTGAAGCTTTCTTT.

CDR3 protein: CASSRPLAGGTGELFF. The CDR3 DNA reads as TGCGCCAGCAGCCGCCCACTAGCGGGAGGTACCGGGGAGCTGTTTTTT. The chain employs TRBV4-1 and TRBJ2-2; 12 nucleotides agree with TRBD2. The CDR3 runs to 16 residues. V lost 4 bases, J lost 5 bases, and 5 bases stayed unmatched. Germline assignment: CDR1 MGHRA and CDR2 YSYEKL.

The gene calls are TRBV4-3 and TRBJ2-4; 11 nucleotides line up with TRBD1. Germline CDR1 reads LGHNA; CDR2 reads YSLEER. With V trimmed by 4 bases and J by 7 bases, 6 bases remained unmatched. This CDR3 is built from 15 residues. The CDR3 DNA is TGCGCCAGCAGCCCAACGCGGGACAGGGGGAACATTCAGTACTTC. Translation gives CASSPTRDRGNIQYF.

V gene TRBV9 combines with J gene TRBJ2-3, with 14 positions matching TRBD2. The germline V gene has CDR1 SGDLS and CDR2 YYNGEE. J gave up 8 bases and V 0 bases, and 17 bases lay outside the gene matches. This CDR3 is 20 amino acids long. CDR3 in DNA: TGTGCCAGCAGCGTAGTCGGACTAGCGGGAGGCACAAATATCCAGGGTACGCAGTATTTT. This codes for CASSVVGLAGGTNIQGTQYF.

This clone came up once. This sequence joins TRBV6-1 and TRBJ2-3, with D possibly TRBD2 on 6 matching bases. In germline, CDR1 is MNHNS, CDR2 SASEGT. V shed 7 bases and J shed 4 bases, with 15 bases lying between them. This CDR3 spans 14 amino acids. This chain's CDR3 is CASIPAGLSDTQYF. The CDR3 bases are TGTGCCAGCATCCCCGCGGGGCTTTCAGATACGCAGTATTTT.

The CDR3 region is CASSMRSPLHF. The CDR3 coding sequence is TGTGCCTCGAGCATGAGGTCGCCCCTCCACTTT. The chain combines TRBV6-1 with TRBJ1-6; unclear D gene. Germline assignment: CDR1 MNHNS and CDR2 SASEGT. Trimming stripped 11 bases from V and 13 bases from J, with 15 bases between. CDR3 length: 11 residues.

The chain has TRBV6-6 and TRBJ2-5; D might be TRBD1 (6 bases). Per germline, CDR1 MNHNY and CDR2 SVGAGI (reference sequence). The CDR3 runs 13 residues. V lost 6 bases and J 6 bases, leaving 14 bases between the germline ends. The CDR3 region has the DNA TGTGCCAGCAGCGCAGGGGCTGCAAAGACCCAGTACTTC. Amino acids: CASSAGAAKTQYF.

The genes are TRBV4-1 and TRBJ1-1; TRBD1 agrees at 8 bases. Germline loops: CDR1 MGHRA, CDR2 YSYEKL. CDR3 length: 18 amino acids. V gave up 3 bases and J gave up 2 bases; unmatched junction bases: 14. The CDR3 nucleotides read TGCGCCAGCAGCCAGACCGTAATAACCACAGGGGGAAACACTGAAGCTTTCTTT. The encoded protein is CASSQTVITTGGNTEAFF.

This chain joins TRBV11-2 and TRBJ2-7; D is unclear. Germline V lookup: CDR1 SGHAT, CDR2 FQNNGV. The CDR3 is made up of 15 amino acids. V was trimmed by 0 bases and J by 9 bases, leaving 18 bases between them. Written as DNA, the CDR3 is TGTGCCAGCAGCTTAGAACCGGGTCCCCTTTCTGGGCAGTACTTC. Translation: CASSLEPGPLSGQYF.

This clone was detected once. The CDR3: CASKHSEGHGADTQYF. The CDR3 bases are TGTGCCAGCAAACATTCTGAGGGACACGGCGCAGATACGCAGTATTTT. V gene TRBV2 combines with J gene TRBJ2-3; TRBD1 is a possible D gene (6 bases). Germline values: CDR1 SNHLY, CDR2 FYNNEI. The CDR3 is 16 amino acids. Trimming pared 7 bases from V and 4 bases from J, leaving 21 bases between.